These 14 T cell receptor beta chains came from one sample sequenced in a study of OX40 agonist ivuxolimab in advanced cancers. Generated by immunoSEQ multiplex PCR, the TCRdb table keeps only in-frame clones and is missing some. The repertoire holds more than 60,000 clones, around 87% seen once, with over 0.75% in the top ten. Source: CD4+ or CD8+ T cells sorted from blood, taken in a trial of the OX40 agonist ivuxolimab. Receptors were obtained from an adult with an advanced solid tumor such as melanoma, head and neck, liver or kidney cancer.

The chain has TRBV5-1 and TRBJ2-7, with TRBD2 identical over 12 bases. The CDR3 extends over 16 amino acids. Trimming at V came to 4 bases and at J to 2 bases, leaving 7 bases not matched to a gene. Germline V gene sequence: CDR1 SGHRS, CDR2 YFSETQ. This CDR3 reads CASSGLTSGGPYEQYF. The CDR3 nucleotides are TGCGCCAGCAGCGGGTTGACTAGCGGGGGCCCCTACGAGCAGTACTTC.

The rearrangement uses TRBV7-2 and TRBJ1-5, with D hard to call. CDR3 size: 15 residues. Germline CDR1 and CDR2: SGHTA and FQGNSA. Deletions cut 4 bases from V and 3 bases from J, with 13 bases between. The CDR3 DNA follows: TGTGCCAGCAGCTCAACGGGAGGACTCAATCAGCCCCAGCATTTT. This translates into CASSSTGGLNQPQHF.

This chain connects TRBV4-1 to TRBJ2-1; D not resolved. The V end lost 1 base, the J end lost 8 bases, and 27 bases lay between the germline ends. This CDR3 is 19 amino acids long. In germline, CDR1 is MGHRA, CDR2 YSYEKL. The CDR3 sequence: CASSQGVVKRMESIHEQFF. CDR3 coding DNA: TGCGCCAGCAGCCAAGGAGTCGTGAAGCGTATGGAGTCTATCCATGAGCAGTTCTTC.

The V call is TRBV6-6, the J call TRBJ2-6, with D hard to call. The CDR3 is 15 amino acids. V was pared by 0 bases and J by 0 bases, with 3 bases between. CDR1 and CDR2 (germline): MNHNY, SVGAGI (reference sequence). In DNA form, the CDR3 reads TGTGCCAGCAGTTACTCCGGCTCTGGGGCCAACGTCCTGACTTTC. Its translation is CASSYSGSGANVLTF.

This rearrangement joins TRBV5-1 to TRBJ2-7; 9 nucleotides match TRBD1. The germline gives CDR1 SGHRS, CDR2 YFSETQ. V lost 1 base to trimming and J lost 4 bases; unmatched junction nucleotides: 6. This CDR3 contains 15 residues. CDR3: CASSLQPGQGYEQYF. DNA for the CDR3: TGCGCCAGCAGCTTGCAACCGGGACAGGGTTACGAGCAGTACTTC. Using reference TRBV5-1 and TRBJ2-7 for the parts outside the CDR3, the full variable domain is KAGVTQTPRYLIKTRGQQVTLSCSPISGHRSVSWYQQTPGQGLQFLFEYFSETQRNKGNFPGRFSGRQFSNSRSEMNVSTLELGDSALYLCASSLQPGQGYEQYFGPGTRLTVT.

V and J are TRBV7-7 and TRBJ2-5; D is unresolved. The V end was cut by 2 bases, the J end by 4 bases, with 14 bases between. The CDR3 has 15 residues. Germline V lookup: CDR1 SSHAT, CDR2 FNYEAQ (reference sequence). CDR3 sequence: CASSLSPQMGETQYF. The DNA for the CDR3 is TGTGCCAGCAGCTTAAGCCCCCAAATGGGAGAGACCCAGTACTTC.

This chain joins TRBV15 and TRBJ2-3; 7 nucleotides line up with TRBD2. The CDR3 is made up of 14 amino acids. The germline V gene has CDR1 LNHNV and CDR2 YYDKDF (reference sequence). With 0 bases clipped from V and 5 bases from J, the junction kept 2 bases outside the gene matches. The CDR3 coding sequence is TGTGCCACCAGCAGAGACTTAGCGGGAGATACGCAGTATTTT. Protein: CATSRDLAGDTQYF.

The rearrangement joins TRBV15 to TRBJ2-7, with TRBD1 matching over 11 bases. CDR1 LNHNV and CDR2 YYDKDF come from the germline V gene (reference sequence). V was clipped by 0 bases and J by 3 bases; unmatched bases: 4. The CDR3 loop spans 16 amino acids. In DNA, the CDR3 is TGTGCCACCAGCAGAGATCTGGGGACAGGGGGCTACGAGCAGTACTTC. Its protein product is CATSRDLGTGGYEQYF. Full variable domain (outside the CDR3, taken from reference TRBV15 and TRBJ2-7): DAMVIQNPRYQVTQFGKPVTLSCSQTLNHNVMYWYQQKSSQAPKLLFHYYDKDFNNEADTPDNFQSRRPNTSFCFLDIRSPGLGDTAMYLCATSRDLGTGGYEQYFGPGTRLTVT.

V is TRBV5-4 and J is TRBJ2-2; 9 positions agree with TRBD1. With 0 bases clipped from V and 11 bases from J, the junction kept 2 bases outside the gene matches. Germline V lookup: CDR1 SGHNT, CDR2 YYREEE (reference sequence). The CDR3 loop spans 13 amino acids. The CDR3, as DNA: TGTGCCAGCAGCTTGGACAGGGGGCGAGAGCTGTTTTTT. Translated, it gives CASSLDRGRELFF.

The rearrangement uses TRBV7-2 and TRBJ1-2; D unresolved. Germline loops: CDR1 SGHTA, CDR2 FQGNSA. The V and J ends lost 3 bases and 2 bases respectively, with 1 base between them. The CDR3 spans 11 residues. For the CDR3, the DNA is TGTGCCAGCAGCTTGAACTATGGCTACACCTTC. Translated: CASSLNYGYTF.

The chain uses TRBV7-3 and TRBJ1-4; D is unclear. The CDR3 runs 15 residues. CDR1 SGHTA and CDR2 FQGTGA come from the germline V gene. The germline V and J ends were trimmed by 6 bases and 2 bases, with 13 bases remaining between them. CDR3 residues: CASSLLCWTNEKLFF. CDR3 in DNA: TGTGCCAGCAGTCTCCTCTGTTGGACTAATGAAAAACTGTTTTTT.

This chain joins TRBV2 and TRBJ1-3, with D hard to call. This CDR3 comprises 13 residues. The germline V gene encodes CDR1 SNHLY and CDR2 FYNNEI. V shed 7 bases and J shed 4 bases, with 11 bases lying between them. This CDR3 is CASNQLIGNTIYF. The CDR3 DNA is TGTGCCAGCAATCAGCTTATCGGAAACACCATATATTTT. The full variable domain, with the rest looked up from reference TRBV2 and TRBJ1-3, is EPEVTQTPSHQVTQMGQEVILRCVPISNHLYFYWYRQILGQKVEFLVSFYNNEISEKSEIFDDQFSVERPDGSNFTLKIRSTKLEDSAMYFCASNQLIGNTIYFGEGSWLTVV.

J is TRBJ1-2 and V is TRBV7-3; D might be TRBD1 (6 bases). Trimming stripped 4 bases from V and 5 bases from J, with 17 bases between. Germline assignment: CDR1 SGHTA and CDR2 FQGTGA. The CDR3 length is 15 residues. The CDR3 loop is CASSSGAGQTYGYTF. The CDR3 bases are TGTGCCAGCAGCTCGGGGGCCGGGCAAACTTATGGCTACACCTTC.

The sample holds one count of this clone. This sequence joins TRBV7-2 and TRBJ2-1, with 8 bases fitting TRBD2. The CDR3 is 17 residues long. The V and J ends lost 6 bases and 5 bases, in that order; junction bases with no gene match: 15. In germline, CDR1 is SGHTA, CDR2 FQGNSA. The CDR3: CASSQTSVLFGDNEQFF. The CDR3 nucleotides read TGTGCCAGCAGTCAGACTAGCGTATTATTTGGGGACAATGAGCAGTTCTTC. The full variable domain, with the rest looked up from reference TRBV7-2 and TRBJ2-1, is GAGVSQSPSNKVTEKGKDVELRCDPISGHTALYWYRQSLGQGLEFLIYFQGNSAPDKSGLPSDRFSAERTGGSVSTLTIQRTQQEDSAVYLCASSQTSVLFGDNEQFFGPGTRLTVL.